This TCR beta chain was identified in a study of control samples from healthy donors and cancer patients. Profiling relied on immunoSEQ multiplex PCR, and the TCRdb table lists in-frame clones only, not all of them. The sample has roughly 120,000 clones, about 93% seen once; the top ten hold about 1.7%. Germline-derived CDR1 and CDR2 are SEHNR and FQNEAQ (reference sequence). The length of the CDR3 is 13 residues. Unmatched junction bases numbered 5, after V lost 5 bases and J lost 4 bases. The chain uses TRBV7-9 and TRBJ2-7; 7 bases map to TRBD1. Sequenced: PBMCs. The sequence was obtained from a man in his forties or fifties with head and neck cancer. The CDR3, as DNA: TGTGCCAGCAGCACGGACAGGTCTTACGAGCAGTACTTC. This translates into CASSTDRSYEQYF.